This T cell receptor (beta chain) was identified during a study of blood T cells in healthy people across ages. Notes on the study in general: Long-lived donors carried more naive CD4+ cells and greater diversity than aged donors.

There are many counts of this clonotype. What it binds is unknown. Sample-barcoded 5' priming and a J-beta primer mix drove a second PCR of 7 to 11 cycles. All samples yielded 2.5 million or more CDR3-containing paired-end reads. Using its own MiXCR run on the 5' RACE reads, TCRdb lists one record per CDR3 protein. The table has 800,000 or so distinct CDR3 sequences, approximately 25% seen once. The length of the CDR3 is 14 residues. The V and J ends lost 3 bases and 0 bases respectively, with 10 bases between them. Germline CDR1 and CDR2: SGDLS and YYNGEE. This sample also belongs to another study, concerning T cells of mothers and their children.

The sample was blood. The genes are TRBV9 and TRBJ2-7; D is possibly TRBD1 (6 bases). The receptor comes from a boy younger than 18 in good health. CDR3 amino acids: CASSETGGSYEQYF. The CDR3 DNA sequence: TGTGCCAGCAGCGAGACAGGCGGCTCCTACGAGCAGTACTTC.